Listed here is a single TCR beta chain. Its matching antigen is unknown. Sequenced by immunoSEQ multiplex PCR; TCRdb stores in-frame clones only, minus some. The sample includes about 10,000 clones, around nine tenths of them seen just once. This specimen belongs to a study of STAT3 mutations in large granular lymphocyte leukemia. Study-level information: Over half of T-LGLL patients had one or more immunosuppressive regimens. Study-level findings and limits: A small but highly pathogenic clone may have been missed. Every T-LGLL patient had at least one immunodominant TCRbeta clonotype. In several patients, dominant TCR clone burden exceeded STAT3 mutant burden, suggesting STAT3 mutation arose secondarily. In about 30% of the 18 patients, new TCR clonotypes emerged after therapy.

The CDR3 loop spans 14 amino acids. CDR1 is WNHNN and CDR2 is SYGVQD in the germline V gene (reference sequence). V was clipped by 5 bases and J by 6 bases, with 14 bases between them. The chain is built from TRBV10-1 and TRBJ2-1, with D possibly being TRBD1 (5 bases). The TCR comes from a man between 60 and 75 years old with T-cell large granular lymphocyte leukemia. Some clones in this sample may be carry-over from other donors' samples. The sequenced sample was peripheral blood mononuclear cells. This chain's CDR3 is CASSSGQLGNEQFF. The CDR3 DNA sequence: TGCGCCAGCAGTTCAGGGCAACTGGGCAATGAGCAGTTCTTC.